The source of this T cell receptor (beta chain) is a study of shared clonotypes between healthy human individuals. The assay was immunoSEQ multiplex PCR, and TCRdb's table has in-frame clones only and misses some. The sample consists of approximately 2.4 million clones, approximately 96% of them appearing once. The trim removed 4 bases at V and 1 base at J, leaving 3 bases unmatched. The CDR3 runs 14 residues. The germline V gene encodes CDR1 KGHSH and CDR2 LQKENI. What was sequenced was naive CD4+ T cells sorted from blood. Described subset: CD45RA+ positively selected. The clonotype was recovered from a man aged 18 to 29 in good health. The chain recombines TRBV18 with TRBJ1-1; TRBD1 aligns across 7 bases. The DNA of the CDR3 is TGTGCCAGCTCACGGACAGGAAAGAACACTGAAGCTTTCTTT. Amino acid sequence: CASSRTGKNTEAFF.